Listed below are T cell receptor beta chains from one sample, sequenced in a study of blood T cell repertoires in COVID-19. Sequencing was performed with immunoSEQ multiplex PCR; in TCRdb, only in-frame clones are kept and a portion is missing. Among around 190,000 clones listed, roughly 84% were seen once. Sample: peripheral blood. These receptors were taken from a woman aged 80 or older with acute or convalescent COVID-19. The CDR3 runs from the conserved cysteine through the conserved F or W. D genes are given only for firm matches. The listing skips clone size in some rows; elsewhere it reads once, few, many or a size class.

j_call clone_size v_call d_call cdr3_nt cdr3_aa
TRBJ1-1 NA TRBV23-1 NA TGCGCCAGCAGTCAGCCACCGGACACTGAAGCTTTCTTT CASSQPPDTEAFF
TRBJ1-2 few TRBV20-1 TRBD1 TGCAGTGCTAGTCGGGACAGTTCAGCTAACTATGGCTACACCTTC CSASRDSSANYGYTF
TRBJ2-7 NA TRBV12-3/TRBV12-4 TRBD2 TGTGCCAGCACTTACGGGGAGGGAGCGAAGCAGTACTTC CASTYGEGAKQYF
TRBJ2-5 NA TRBV10-3 NA TGTGCCATCAGTACCTCACTTAGCGGAACCCAAGAGACCCAGTACTTC CAISTSLSGTQETQYF
TRBJ1-1 few TRBV7-9 TRBD1 TGTGCCAGCAGCCAACCTCGGGACAGGGGGTTGAGAACTGAAGCTTTCTTT CASSQPRDRGLRTEAFF
TRBJ1-2 NA TRBV2 NA TGTGCCAGCAGTGAAGTTATTTATGGCTACACCTTC CASSEVIYGYTF
TRBJ1-6 NA TRBV4-1 TRBD1 TGCGCCAGCAGCCAAGATCAACGAGGACAGGGGGTATCACCCCTCCACTTT CASSQDQRGQGVSPLHF
TRBJ2-7 NA TRBV9 TRBD1 TGTGCCAGCAGCTCAAGACAGGGTCTATACGAGCAGTACTTC CASSSRQGLYEQYF
TRBJ2-5 once TRBV7-2 NA TGTGCCAGCAGCCCCCGAAGGGGGGGAGAGACCCAGTACTTC CASSPRRGGETQYF
TRBJ2-7 NA TRBV5-4 NA TGTGCCAGCAGCCCTCGGACCGGGGCCTACGAGCAGTACTTC CASSPRTGAYEQYF
TRBJ1-1 NA TRBV11-3 NA TGTGCCAGCAGCTTAGGCGCAGGGCGGTACGACACTGAAGCTTTCTTT CASSLGAGRYDTEAFF
TRBJ1-5 NA TRBV6-5 NA TGTGCCAGCACCACAGGGAGGGATCAGCCCCAGCATTTT CASTTGRDQPQHF
TRBJ1-6 NA TRBV7-2 NA TGTGCCAGCAGTTCCCCCAGGGGCTCAAGACTTTCACCCCTCCACTTT CASSSPRGSRLSPLHF
TRBJ2-2 NA TRBV27 TRBD1 TGTGCCAGCAGTTTCCTCGGACAGGGAGGCACCGGGGAGCTGTTTTTT CASSFLGQGGTGELFF
TRBJ2-5 NA TRBV5-5 TRBD1 TGTGCCAGCAGTGTCCAGGGGGCCTCAGAGACCCAGTACTTC CASSVQGASETQYF
TRBJ1-6 NA TRBV19 NA TGTGCCAGTAGTATTCCGACGGGCCGAGGGTATCGTTATTCACCCCTCCACTTT CASSIPTGRGYRYSPLHF
TRBJ1-1 NA TRBV5-1 NA TGCGCCAGCAGCTTGGGGATAACAACAGGTATGAACACTGAAGCTTTCTTT CASSLGITTGMNTEAFF
TRBJ1-3 NA TRBV7-8 NA TGTGCCAGCAGCTTATTGGGAGGGTTAGGGTCTGGAAACACCATATATTTT CASSLLGGLGSGNTIYF
TRBJ2-3 NA TRBV5-1 TRBD2 TGCGCCAGCTCGGCAGCGGGAGCTAGCACAGATACGCAGTATTTT CASSAAGASTDTQYF
TRBJ2-1 NA TRBV5-1 TRBD1 TGCGCCAGCAGCAGTGGGACAGGGCAATACAATGAGCAGTTCTTC CASSSGTGQYNEQFF
TRBJ1-5 NA TRBV28 NA TGTGCCAGCACCCTCCCAGGGGTACGCAATCAGCCCCAGCATTTT CASTLPGVRNQPQHF
TRBJ2-1 once TRBV27 NA TGTGCCAGCAGCCTTCGGGAATACAATGAGCAGTTCTTC CASSLREYNEQFF
TRBJ2-5 NA TRBV5-6 TRBD1 TGTGCCAGCAGCCCCACAGGGGGCGCGGAGACCCAGTACTTC CASSPTGGAETQYF
TRBJ1-5 NA TRBV6-2/TRBV6-3 NA TGTGCCAGCAGTTCCTGGGAGGAGCCCCAGCATTTT CASSSWEEPQHF
TRBJ2-7 once TRBV30 TRBD2 TGTGCCTGGAGCCGGGACTATACAATTTACGAGCAGTACTTC CAWSRDYTIYEQYF
TRBJ2-5 few TRBV6-2/TRBV6-3 NA TGTGCCAGCAGCCCTCGGGACGGGAGACTCGTTGAGACCCAGTACTTC CASSPRDGRLVETQYF
TRBJ2-3 NA TRBV15 TRBD2 TGTGCCACCAGGAGACTAGCCACTAGCACAGATACGCAGTATTTT CATRRLATSTDTQYF
TRBJ2-5 NA TRBV29-1 NA TGCAGCGTTGAAGCCAGGGTCGAGACCCAGTACTTC CSVEARVETQYF
TRBJ2-1 NA TRBV27 NA TGTGCCAGCACCCTAACGTCAGGGGCTGGTTACAATGAGCAGTTCTTC CASTLTSGAGYNEQFF
TRBJ2-1 NA TRBV27 TRBD1 TGTGCCAGCAGTAGACAGGGGTCCTACAATGAGCAGTTCTTC CASSRQGSYNEQFF
TRBJ1-4 NA TRBV5-1 NA TGCGCCAGCAGCTTGGGACATCATAATGAAAAACTGTTTTTT CASSLGHHNEKLFF
TRBJ1-1 NA TRBV7-3 NA TGTGCCAGCAGCTTAGCAGGGTCCAACACTGAAGCTTTCTTT CASSLAGSNTEAFF
TRBJ1-4 NA TRBV19 NA TGTGCCAGTAGTCGGGGTTGGGCGGGGGATGAAAAACTGTTTTTT CASSRGWAGDEKLFF
TRBJ1-1 NA TRBV6-2/TRBV6-3 NA TGTGCCAGCAGTTACTCTCAGGGAGGTGGGAAAGCTTTCTTT CASSYSQGGGKAFF
TRBJ2-2 NA TRBV5-5 TRBD2 TGTGCCAGCAGTCCGCGGACTAGCGGGAGTGGCACCGGGGAGCTGTTTTTT CASSPRTSGSGTGELFF
TRBJ1-5 few TRBV6-5 TRBD1 TGTGCCAGCAGCTTAGGACAGGGAATAAGTCAGCCCCAGCATTTT CASSLGQGISQPQHF